The rows below give T cell receptor beta chains drawn from one sample of a study of blood T cell repertoires in COVID-19. TCRdb's copy holds only in-frame clones and misses some; the assay was immunoSEQ multiplex PCR. The top ten hold almost 9.5% of the sample, which has fewer than 350,000 clones, nearly 90% seen once. The sequencing sample was made of peripheral blood. The receptors here all came from a man between 18 and 35 years old with active or convalescent COVID-19. CDR3s include the opening cysteine and the closing phenylalanine or tryptophan. D genes are given only for firm matches. Size tells how often a clone was seen (once, few, many) or the class of an expanded clone, and some rows leave it out.

TRBJ2-7	TRBV6-5	TRBD1	-	CASSQDRDFGEQYF	TGTGCCAGCAGTCAGGACAGGGATTTCGGCGAGCAGTACTTC
TRBJ1-2	TRBV18	-	-	CASSAEELTDGYTF	TGTGCCAGCTCAGCAGAGGAGCTCACCGACGGCTACACCTTC
TRBJ2-3	TRBV7-9	-	-	CASSSRQSITDTQYF	TGTGCCAGCAGCAGCAGACAGTCTATCACAGATACGCAGTATTTT
TRBJ2-1	TRBV4-3	-	-	CASSQDYQANEQFF	TGCGCCAGCAGCCAAGATTATCAAGCGAATGAGCAGTTCTTC
TRBJ2-5	TRBV9	-	-	CASSVASRGETQYF	TGTGCCAGCAGCGTAGCCTCCCGGGGTGAGACCCAGTACTTC
TRBJ1-3	TRBV5-6	TRBD1	once	CASGTGAGNTIYF	TGTGCCAGCGGGACAGGGGCTGGAAACACCATATATTTT
TRBJ2-1	TRBV6-1	TRBD1	-	CASSEPPGTAPYNEQFF	TGTGCCAGCAGTGAACCACCCGGGACAGCCCCCTACAATGAGCAGTTCTTC
TRBJ2-1	TRBV9	-	-	CASSAPGISYNEQFF	TGTGCCAGCAGTGCTCCGGGGATCTCCTACAATGAGCAGTTCTTC
TRBJ2-1	TRBV18	TRBD2	-	CASSLGLAGDNEQFF	TGTGCCAGCTCACTGGGACTAGCGGGGGACAATGAGCAGTTCTTC
TRBJ1-5	TRBV19	TRBD1	-	CASGQGASNQPQHF	TGTGCCAGCGGACAGGGGGCGAGCAATCAGCCCCAGCATTTT
TRBJ1-4	TRBV19	-	-	CATGGLREKLFF	TGTGCCACCGGGGGGTTGCGCGAAAAACTGTTTTTT
TRBJ1-2	TRBV27	TRBD1	few	CASSSPTGGTNYGYTF	TGTGCCAGCAGTTCTCCGACAGGGGGTACTAACTATGGCTACACCTTC
TRBJ1-3	TRBV21-1	-	-	CASITGDSDTIYF	TGTGCCAGCATCACAGGGGATTCGGACACCATATATTTT
TRBJ2-6	TRBV29-1	-	-	CSVEDRRGPQSGANVLTF	TGCAGCGTTGAAGATAGGCGGGGGCCTCAATCTGGGGCCAACGTCCTGACTTTC
TRBJ1-2	TRBV29-1	-	-	CSVLPVYGYTF	TGCAGCGTCCTCCCCGTTTATGGCTACACCTTC
TRBJ1-2	TRBV7-9	-	-	CASSLTQAGERYGYTF	TGTGCCAGCAGCTTAACTCAGGCAGGGGAAAGGTATGGCTACACCTTC
TRBJ1-5	TRBV19	TRBD1	-	CASSRTGGKIGQPQHF	TGTGCCAGTAGCCGGACAGGGGGCAAGATTGGTCAGCCCCAGCATTTT
TRBJ1-2	TRBV5-6	TRBD1	few	CASRFGTGIHGYTF	TGTGCCAGCAGGTTCGGGACAGGGATCCATGGCTACACCTTC
TRBJ2-7	TRBV4-3	TRBD1	-	CASSQDIGQGSYEQYF	TGCGCCAGCAGCCAAGATATCGGACAGGGATCCTACGAGCAGTACTTC
TRBJ2-2	TRBV6-5	TRBD1	-	CASSAQGATGELFF	TGTGCCAGCAGCGCACAGGGGGCCACCGGGGAGCTGTTTTTT
TRBJ1-3	TRBV5-6	-	-	CASSQMRISGNTIYF	TGTGCCAGCTCCCAGATGAGGATCTCTGGAAACACCATATATTTT
TRBJ1-1	TRBV9	TRBD1	-	CASSGARTGDVEAFF	TGTGCCAGCAGCGGCGCCCGGACAGGCGACGTTGAAGCTTTCTTT
TRBJ1-2	TRBV7-9	TRBD1	-	CASSGGTGGSGYTF	TGTGCCAGCAGCGGAGGGACAGGGGGCTCTGGCTACACCTTC
TRBJ2-5	TRBV27	-	-	CASSPSLDIQETQYF	TGTGCCAGCAGTCCCTCTCTGGACATTCAAGAGACCCAGTACTTC
TRBJ1-3	TRBV5-1	-	-	CASSTLGGATGNTIYF	TGCGCCAGCAGCACCTTGGGAGGGGCGACGGGAAACACCATATATTTT
TRBJ1-2	TRBV6-5	TRBD1	-	CASSRGTGGYGYTF	TGTGCCAGCAGCCGTGGGACAGGGGGGTATGGCTACACCTTC
TRBJ1-1	TRBV3-1/TRBV3-2	-	-	CASSQQGKDTEAFF	TGTGCCAGCAGCCAACAGGGTAAGGACACTGAAGCTTTCTTT
TRBJ2-4	TRBV7-9	-	-	CASSPGRGTLAKNIQYF	TGTGCCAGCAGCCCCGGGCGGGGTACATTAGCCAAAAACATTCAGTACTTC
TRBJ1-2	TRBV7-9	-	-	CASKEGGDYGYTF	TGTGCCAGCAAGGAGGGAGGCGACTATGGCTACACCTTC
TRBJ2-7	TRBV5-4	-	-	CASSTESGLKYEQYF	TGTGCCAGCAGCACCGAGTCCGGACTAAAGTACGAGCAGTACTTC
TRBJ1-2	TRBV10-3	-	-	CASWTVNYGYTF	TGTGCCAGCTGGACTGTAAACTATGGCTACACCTTC
TRBJ2-2	TRBV10-3	-	-	CAISDRGNTGELFF	TGTGCCATCAGTGATCGAGGAAACACCGGGGAGCTGTTTTTT
TRBJ2-3	TRBV7-2	-	-	CASSLDPPGDTQYF	TGTGCCAGCAGCCTTGACCCACCGGGAGATACGCAGTATTTT
TRBJ1-1	TRBV19	-	few	CASIKRDRGNAEAFF	TGTGCCAGTATTAAGAGGGATCGGGGGAATGCTGAAGCTTTCTTT
TRBJ2-7	TRBV18	-	-	CASSRIQGIRVNEQYF	TGTGCCAGCTCAAGAATACAGGGTATACGTGTGAACGAGCAGTACTTC
TRBJ1-1	TRBV25-1	TRBD1	-	CASSERDRATEAFF	TGTGCCAGCAGTGAAAGGGACAGGGCCACTGAAGCTTTCTTT
TRBJ2-7	TRBV2	TRBD1	-	CASRWTGESIYEQYF	TGTGCCAGCAGGTGGACAGGGGAGTCGATCTACGAGCAGTACTTC
TRBJ1-2	TRBV7-9	-	-	CASSLASQEINYGYTF	TGTGCCAGCAGCTTAGCGTCACAGGAAATTAACTATGGCTACACCTTC
TRBJ2-7	TRBV19	TRBD1	-	CASSIGWGQGAYEQYF	TGTGCCAGTAGTATAGGCTGGGGACAGGGGGCCTACGAGCAGTACTTC
TRBJ1-5	TRBV2	-	-	CASGAATGQNQPQHF	TGTGCCAGCGGGGCGGCGACAGGACAAAATCAGCCCCAGCATTTT
TRBJ2-3	TRBV21-1	-	-	CASSKGNIAGGHVGQYF	TGTGCCAGCAGCAAAGGGAATATAGCGGGGGGCCACGTGGGGCAGTATTTT
TRBJ1-2	TRBV11-2	TRBD1	-	CASTVDRGGGYTF	TGTGCCAGCACCGTGGACAGGGGCGGCGGCTACACCTTC
TRBJ2-5	TRBV7-9	-	-	CASSPRDTNQETQYF	TGTGCCAGCAGCCCCCGGGACACCAACCAAGAGACCCAGTACTTC
TRBJ1-3	TRBV7-9	-	-	CASSSRDMSSGNTIYF	TGTGCCAGCAGCTCCCGGGACATGAGCTCTGGAAACACCATATATTTT
TRBJ1-4	TRBV5-6	-	-	CASSFRAGQVKTNEKLFF	TGTGCCAGCAGCTTCCGGGCAGGGCAAGTCAAAACTAATGAAAAACTGTTTTTT
TRBJ1-6	TRBV20-1	-	few	CSAQRSRTLHF	TGCAGTGCGCAGAGGAGCCGGACCCTCCACTTT
TRBJ2-7	TRBV2	TRBD1	-	CASRGQGASREQYF	TGTGCCAGCAGAGGACAGGGGGCGTCGAGAGAGCAGTACTTC
TRBJ2-5	TRBV7-7	-	-	CASSLDWASRETQYF	TGTGCCAGCAGCTTAGATTGGGCTAGCAGAGAGACCCAGTACTTC
TRBJ2-1	TRBV19	-	-	CASDTGVPYNEQFF	TGTGCCAGTGATACAGGAGTCCCCTACAATGAGCAGTTCTTC
TRBJ2-1	TRBV4-1	TRBD1	-	CASSKGRDRDEQFF	TGCGCCAGCAGTAAAGGGAGAGACAGGGATGAGCAGTTCTTC
TRBJ2-5	TRBV7-6	TRBD1	-	CASSLVGGTEETQYF	TGTGCCAGCAGCTTAGTAGGTGGGACAGAAGAGACCCAGTACTTC
TRBJ1-2	TRBV6-5	TRBD1	-	CATSPGTGINYGYTF	TGTGCCACCTCCCCGGGGACAGGGATAAACTATGGCTACACCTTC
TRBJ1-1	TRBV10-1	-	-	CASSGAPNTEAFF	TGCGCCAGCAGTGGAGCTCCGAACACTGAAGCTTTCTTT